This T cell receptor beta chain derives from a study of tumor-infiltrating lymphocytes in primary liver carcinoma. Across the study: The cohort included men and women aged 30 to 69 years.

The germline gives CDR1 MDHEN, CDR2 SYDVKM. This CDR3 has 14 amino acids. Unsorted bulk tissue of about 19-31 mg yielded co-extracted RNA and DNA. Chronic HBV infection, untreated so far, was present in the patients. General study findings and limits: Detection in all five tumor regions applied to only about 7.5-24% of top clones. The top-250-clone fraction was significantly higher in tumors than in blood (p = 0.039).

Of note for this clonotype: The antigen is unknown. One end of the junction is discordant with germline, which a read error may explain.

Constant-region priming of about 0.5 ug total RNA yielded TCR beta cDNA. ARM-PCR was slightly modified, and three nested multiplex PCR rounds with it gave rise to the TCR beta libraries. Investigators reported that the first two PCR rounds, at 10 cycles each, used TRBV1-TRBV30 forward primers with a C-beta reverse primer. TCRdb redid the calling of the multiplex PCR reads with MiXCR, one entry per CDR3 protein. The data hold 55,000 to 70,000 distinct CDR3 sequences, with 65% to 80% observed a single time. This chain links TRBV28 with TRBJ1-1, with 7 positions matching TRBD1. This TCR came from a man aged 40-55 years with primary liver carcinoma and hepatitis B virus infection. The sample comprised liver tumor tissue from sampling region 2. As for subset: tumor region T2, inferior pole. The CDR3 DNA is TGTGTCAGCACTTCGGGACAGACGAACACTGAAGCTTTCTTT. Encoded protein: CVSTSGQTNTEAFF.